Presented here are 8 T cell receptor beta chains from one specimen sequenced in a study of T cell repertoires in cytomegalovirus infection. TCRdb passed the reads through MiXCR, listing each CDR3 protein once. The sample includes 150,000 to 200,000 distinct CDR3 sequences, roughly 17% of them seen just once. The sequencing input was CD8+ T cells from PBMCs. Receptors originate from a human donor in good health (CMV status not recorded). Some clones in this sample may be carry-over from other donors' samples.

This clonotype turned up a few times. V usage is TRBV7-9 and J usage is TRBJ2-7; D ambiguous. The length of the CDR3 is 12 residues. The germline CDR1 and CDR2 sequences are SEHNR and FQNEAQ (reference sequence). Between the trimmed V and J ends, which lost 6 bases and 1 base, there was a span of 7 bases. In DNA, the CDR3 is TGTGCCAGCAGTAGAGGATCCTACGAGCAGTACTTC. Residues: CASSRGSYEQYF.

This clonotype was seen a handful of times. The J gene is TRBJ2-7, the V gene TRBV2; D uncertain. Germline-derived CDR1 and CDR2 are SNHLY and FYNNEI. V dropped 4 bases and J dropped 2 bases, with 15 bases sitting between them. The length of the CDR3 is 15 residues. This CDR3 reads CASSGEKPTAYEQYF. The CDR3 nucleotides are TGTGCCAGCAGTGGGGAAAAGCCCACAGCCTACGAGCAGTACTTC.

This CDR3 is CASFLVGSETQYF. CDR3 DNA: TGTGCCAGTTTCCTGGTGGGCTCGGAGACCCAGTACTTC. J is TRBJ2-5 and V is TRBV6-1; D not certain. V was cut by 9 bases and J by 5 bases, with 16 bases left in between. The CDR3 is 13 amino acids. CDR1 is MNHNS and CDR2 is SASEGT in the germline V gene.

This clonotype was picked up many times. The chain carries TRBV7-9 and TRBJ2-7, with no clear D. The CDR3 is 16 amino acids. The germline V and J ends were trimmed by 2 bases and 1 base, with 15 bases remaining between them. CDR1 SEHNR and CDR2 FQNEAQ come from the germline V gene (reference sequence). CDR3 sequence reads: CASSLRSSNRSYEQYF. The CDR3 nucleotides are TGTGCCAGCAGCTTAAGAAGCTCGAACAGATCCTACGAGCAGTACTTC.

This clonotype was recorded a few times. The J gene is TRBJ1-5, the V gene TRBV10-3; D gene unclear. V was pared by 10 bases and J by 1 base, with 23 bases between. The CDR3 sequence is 17 residues long. In germline, CDR1 is ENHRY, CDR2 SYGVKD. The CDR3 region has the DNA TGTGCCACTTCAAATAGTGGAGGCAGGACCAGCAATCAGCCCCAGCATTTT. As protein: CATSNSGGRTSNQPQHF.

This clonotype was found a few times. The gene calls are TRBV12-3 or TRBV12-4 and TRBJ1-2; D remains ambiguous. The ends were cut back, 4 bases at V and 7 bases at J, with 10 bases in the middle. This CDR3 is built from 12 residues. CDR3 DNA: TGTGCCAGCAGTTCCGGACGGGGTGGCTACACCTTC. This translates into CASSSGRGGYTF.

The chain employs TRBV15 and TRBJ1-2, with TRBD1 as a possible D gene (5 bases). Trimming stripped 5 bases from V and 2 bases from J, with 9 bases between. Germline CDR1 and CDR2: LNHNV and YYDKDF (reference sequence). The CDR3 loop spans 13 amino acids. CDR3 loop: CATSGGENYGYTF. CDR3 bases: TGTGCCACCAGCGGGGGAGAGAACTATGGCTACACCTTC.

In this sample, this clonotype turned up a few times. The rearrangement uses TRBV7-6 and TRBJ2-2, with 8 bases identical to TRBD1. The J segment lost 6 bases and the V segment lost 5 bases, leaving 11 bases of the junction unmatched. The CDR3 has 16 residues. Germline values: CDR1 SGHVS, CDR2 FNYEAQ. CDR3 sequence: CASSLGTGLGAGELFF. For the CDR3, the DNA is TGTGCCAGCAGCCTAGGGACAGGCTTGGGCGCCGGGGAGCTGTTTTTT.